This entry is about one T cell receptor (beta chain). What it binds is not known. This sample was taken from a study of siplizumab effects on memory and regulatory T cells. Whole-study results and caveats: Just a small share of alloreactive clones was traced back to unstimulated subsets. Naive T cells looked more diverse than memory cells, and they looked like major contributors to the alloresponse.

V was pared by 5 bases and J by 7 bases, with 11 bases of the junction left unmatched. This CDR3 spans 16 amino acids. Germline CDR1 and CDR2: MDHEN and SYDVKM. The protocol was immunoSEQ multiplex PCR, while the TCRdb copy is restricted to in-frame clones and leaves out a portion. Here the sample spans around 58,000 clones, approximately 87% being singletons. This TCR was sampled from a human donor in good health. Sequenced sample: memory CD4+ T cells sorted from blood. The rearrangement uses TRBV28 and TRBJ2-3; 11 bases match TRBD2. As DNA, the CDR3 is TGTGCCAGCAGTCCACGACTAGCGGGGCCGCAAAATACGCAGTATTTT. Protein product: CASSPRLAGPQNTQYF.